This T cell receptor beta chain came from a study of beta chain features in type 1 diabetes. Remarks on this clone: What it binds is not known.

As every portion of the isolated RNA was reverse transcribed, the sequencing read expressed TCRB transcripts. Data came from immunoSEQ multiplex PCR; TCRdb stores just in-frame clones and leaves some out. The sample records around 360,000 clones, roughly an eighth being singletons. CD4+ naive, central memory, regulatory and stem cell-like memory cells were sorted via CD45RO/CCR7/CD25/CD127/CD95/CD27. General study findings and limits: Shorter TCRB CDR3s, moderately but significantly so, were found in Type 1 diabetes patients in all four CD4+ subsets.

CDR3 length: 14 residues. Looked up from germline, CDR1 is MNHEY and CDR2 is SVGAGI. V dropped 0 bases and J dropped 4 bases, with 9 bases sitting between them. The specimen sequenced was naive CD4+ T cells from blood. The sequence derives from a woman under 30 with type 1 diabetes. The V call is TRBV6-5, the J call TRBJ1-1; D call uncertain. The CDR3 DNA reads as TGTGCCAGCAGTTACTCGGGCTGGTCCACTGAAGCTTTCTTT. Amino acid sequence: CASSYSGWSTEAFF.